This T cell receptor beta chain was sequenced in a study of blood T cell repertoires in COVID-19. Overall study: The United States, Italy and Spain provided the acute and convalescent COVID-19 samples.

Authors' processing steps: Estimation of nucleated cell counts was performed using reference gene primer amplification. Some clones are missing from TCRdb's copy, which holds only in-frame ones; the method was immunoSEQ multiplex PCR. V and J calls and clone size are copied from that table; D and trimming were computed from the DNA. The table lists fewer than 350,000 clones, more than 75% of them singletons. The trim removed 3 bases at V and 1 base at J, leaving 6 bases unmatched. From germline, CDR1 is SGHRS and CDR2 YFSETQ. CDR3 size: 16 residues. Sequenced material: peripheral blood. This TCR was sampled from a woman in her 30s who had recovered from COVID-19. This chain joins TRBV5-1 and TRBJ2-7, with TRBD2 matching over 11 bases. Here the CDR3 reads CASSYLGLAESYEQYF. The CDR3 coding sequence is TGCGCCAGCAGCTACTTGGGACTAGCGGAATCCTACGAGCAGTACTTC.